The 25 T cell receptor beta chains presented below share a single source sample, sequenced in a study of metastatic and nonmetastatic thyroid tumors. TCRdb re-analyzed the PCR reads using MiXCR. The table includes approximately 84,000 clones, 15% detected once. Thyroid surgery had not been preceded by any treatment in any patient. Input material: blood. The source of these receptors is a female donor with papillary thyroid cancer or a benign thyroid nodule (not recorded which). Some clones in this sample may be carry-over from other donors' samples.

This clone was recorded many times. The chain employs TRBV10-1 and TRBJ2-7; D call uncertain. Germline CDR1 and CDR2: WNHNN and SYGVQD (reference sequence). The CDR3 loop spans 11 amino acids. With 4 bases removed from V and 2 bases from J, the gap between germline ends came to 3 bases. The CDR3 DNA reads TGCGCCAGCAGTGCGACCTACGAGCAGTACTTC. Amino acid sequence: CASSATYEQYF.

J is TRBJ2-7 and V is TRBV28; unclear D gene. The ends were cut back, 7 bases at V and 4 bases at J, with 8 bases in the middle. This CDR3 spans 11 amino acids. Germline-derived CDR1 and CDR2 are MDHEN and SYDVKM. This CDR3 is CASMGLYEQYF. The CDR3 nucleotides are TGTGCCAGCATGGGTCTGTACGAGCAGTACTTC.

This clone was observed many times. V and J are TRBV7-9 and TRBJ2-3, with TRBD1 matching 9 bases. Per the germline V gene, CDR1 is SEHNR and CDR2 is FQNEAQ (reference sequence). The V and J ends lost 5 bases and 1 base, in that order; junction bases with no gene match: 4. CDR3 length: 15 amino acids. For the CDR3, the DNA is TGTGCCAGCAGCCATACAGGGGGCGGCACAGATACGCAGTATTTT. Its protein product is CASSHTGGGTDTQYF.

Only a few counts were recorded for this clone. It may be a read error: a sequence one base away is much more abundant. V and J are TRBV3-1 and TRBJ2-3; TRBD1 might be the D (5 bases). The CDR3 consists of 14 residues. Per the germline V gene, CDR1 is LGHDT and CDR2 is YNNKEL (reference sequence). The CDR3: CASSQVLSTGTQYF. The CDR3 DNA sequence: TGTGCCAGCAGCCAAGTGCTTAGCACAGGTACGCAGTATTTT.

This clone was detected many times. The genes are TRBV7-9 and TRBJ1-2; 7 bases match TRBD1. V gave up 3 bases and J gave up 7 bases; unmatched junction bases: 5. CDR3 size: 13 residues. The germline V gene has CDR1 SEHNR and CDR2 FQNEAQ (reference sequence). The CDR3 is CASSFGQEGGYTF. CDR3 bases: TGTGCCAGCAGCTTCGGACAGGAAGGTGGCTACACCTTC.

This clone was observed many times. The chain carries TRBV9 and TRBJ2-5, with 7 bases lining up with TRBD1. CDR3 length: 15 residues. Germline values: CDR1 SGDLS, CDR2 YYNGEE. Trimming at V came to 2 bases and at J to 4 bases, leaving 8 bases not matched to a gene. The CDR3 region is CASSVTGQIIETQYF. In DNA form, the CDR3 reads TGTGCCAGCAGCGTCACGGGACAGATAATAGAGACCCAGTACTTC.

As regards this clone: A much larger clone sits a single nucleotide away, making a read error possible. The sample holds other DNA sequences that translate to the same CDR3. The gene calls are TRBV5-4 and TRBJ2-2, with 8 bases fitting TRBD2. The germline V gene has CDR1 SGHNT and CDR2 YYREEE (reference sequence). This CDR3 has 16 residues. The CDR3: CASSLRNLAGTGELFF. The CDR3 DNA is TGTGCCAGCAGCTTGCGGAATCTAGCGGGCACCGGGGAGCTGTTTTTC.

The gene calls are TRBV28 and TRBJ2-7; 7 nucleotides align to TRBD2. V lost 6 bases to trimming and J lost 4 bases; unmatched junction nucleotides: 6. The CDR3 covers 13 residues. CDR1 and CDR2 (germline): MDHEN, SYDVKM. DNA of the CDR3: TGTGCCAGCAGCAGGCTAGCGGTTTACGAGCAGTACTTC. Its protein product is CASSRLAVYEQYF.

This clone has a handful of counts. A much larger clone is a single base away; this may be a read error. The identical CDR3 is also encoded by other nucleotide sequences in the sample. J is TRBJ2-2 and V is TRBV7-9; perhaps TRBD2 as D (5 bases). The V gene lost 7 bases and the J gene lost 5 bases, with 8 bases spanning the gap. The CDR3 runs to 12 residues. Germline V gene sequence: CDR1 SEHNR, CDR2 FQNEAQ (reference sequence). CDR3 region: CASTRGTGELFF. The CDR3 DNA reads TGTGCCAGCACACGGGGAACCGGGGAGCTGTTTTTT.

This clone was observed at least ten times. The chain links TRBV11-1 to TRBJ2-5; D gene unclear. Trimming cost V 4 bases and J 6 bases, with 15 bases left between them. The CDR3 runs 14 residues. The V gene's germline CDR1 is SGHAT and CDR2 FQDESV (reference sequence). Written as DNA, the CDR3 is TGTGCCAGCAGCTCATTCGACACGCTCAAGACCCAGTACTTC. Translation gives CASSSFDTLKTQYF.

In its sample, this clone ranks as medium-sized (0.01 to 0.1%). This CDR3 is CASSRSGEGMNTGELFF. The CDR3, as DNA: TGTGCCAGCAGCAGGTCTGGGGAGGGGATGAACACCGGGGAGCTGTTTTTT. The chain couples TRBV6-4 to TRBJ2-2; 7 bases align to TRBD2. This CDR3 is 17 amino acids long. With 6 bases clipped from V and 1 base from J, the junction kept 11 bases outside the gene matches. In germline, CDR1 is MRHNA, CDR2 SNTAGT.

Concerning this clone itself: At one boundary the junction diverges from the germline segment, which might be a read error. CDR3 coding DNA: TGTTCCAGCAGGATGGTCGTCAACGAGCAGTACTTC. Protein: CSSRMVVNEQYF. V is TRBV5-1 and J is TRBJ2-7; D is unresolved. The V gene's germline CDR1 is SGHRS and CDR2 YFSETQ. The CDR3 spans 12 residues.

There are many counts of this clone. Distinct nucleotide sequences in the sample also encode this CDR3. V and J are TRBV7-8 and TRBJ2-7, with TRBD2 as a possible D gene (5 bases). Germline loops: CDR1 SGHVS, CDR2 FQNEAQ. The CDR3 consists of 11 residues. Deletions cut 1 base from V and 12 bases from J, with 10 bases between. The CDR3, as DNA: TGTGCCAGCAGCTTAGGCACCGAGGGGTACTTC. Translated: CASSLGTEGYF.

This chain joins TRBV9 and TRBJ2-1; perhaps TRBD1 as D (5 bases). The CDR3 extends over 13 amino acids. V dropped 4 bases and J dropped 5 bases, with 10 bases sitting between them. Germline V gene lookup returns CDR1 SGDLS and CDR2 YYNGEE. The CDR3 reads CASSPDRDNEQFF. The CDR3 bases are TGTGCCAGCAGCCCCGACAGAGACAATGAGCAGTTCTTC.

The chain links TRBV2 to TRBJ1-6; the D is unclear. The CDR3 has 12 residues. CDR1 and CDR2 from the germline V gene are SNHLY and FYNNEI. Trimming stripped 6 bases from V and 14 bases from J, with 14 bases between. CDR3 region: CASRGDGVTLHF. CDR3 DNA: TGTGCCAGCAGGGGCGATGGGGTCACCCTCCACTTT. The full variable domain, rest sourced from reference TRBV2 and TRBJ1-6, is EPEVTQTPSHQVTQMGQEVILRCVPISNHLYFYWYRQILGQKVEFLVSFYNNEISEKSEIFDDQFSVERPDGSNFTLKIRSTKLEDSAMYFCASRGDGVTLHFGNGTRLTVT.

This clone was recorded at least ten times. The chain is built from TRBV2 and TRBJ1-4, with TRBD1 matching over 10 bases. V shed 5 bases and J 8 bases; nucleotides not matched to a gene: 8. Germline V gene lookup returns CDR1 SNHLY and CDR2 FYNNEI. The CDR3 totals 15 residues. The DNA for the CDR3 is TGTGCCAGCAGTTTAGACAGGGGGCTAGGGGAAAAACTGTTTTTT. Its translation is CASSLDRGLGEKLFF.

In its sample, this clone was seen a few times. A much more abundant neighbour one base away suggests this may be a read error. This same CDR3 is encoded by further DNA sequences in the sample. The chain recombines TRBV29-1 with TRBJ1-2, with unresolved D. Germline values: CDR1 SQVTM, CDR2 ANQGSEA. This CDR3 spans 8 amino acids. The CDR3 loop reads CSVAGGDF. The CDR3 coding sequence is TGCAGCGTTGCTGGTGGTGACTTC.

A word on this clone: A much larger clone sits a single nucleotide away, making a read error possible. V is TRBV3-1 and J is TRBJ2-3; 12 nucleotides align to TRBD2. The germline V gene encodes CDR1 LGHDT and CDR2 YNNKEL (reference sequence). V was pared by 3 bases and J by 2 bases, with 3 bases of the junction left unmatched. CDR3 length: 16 residues. CDR3 nucleotides: TGTGCCAGCAGCCACCTAGCGGGGGGGCACACAGATACGCAGTATTTT. Translating gives CASSHLAGGHTDTQYF.

This clone was seen many times. The CDR3 spells CASSDGAIPFSSYNSPLHF. In DNA, the CDR3 is TGTGCCAGCAGTGACGGGGCTATTCCGTTCAGCTCCTATAATTCACCCCTCCACTTT. The chain combines TRBV2 with TRBJ1-6; D possibly corresponds to TRBD1 (5 bases). Trimming left V 3 bases short and J 0 bases short, with 18 bases between. This CDR3 is 19 amino acids long. From germline, CDR1 is SNHLY and CDR2 FYNNEI.

For this clone: A much larger clone differs by one base, so this may be a read error. The V call is TRBV20-1, the J call TRBJ1-5; TRBD1 aligns across 7 bases. Germline-derived CDR1 and CDR2 are DFQATT and SNEGSKA (reference sequence). There are 14 residues in the CDR3. CDR3 in DNA: TGCAGTGCTAGACGGGACAGTCGAAATCAGACCCAGCATTTT. Translation gives CSARRDSRNQTQHF.

This clone has ten or more counts. The rearrangement links TRBV5-4 to TRBJ2-3; 11 bases are shared with TRBD2. This CDR3 is built from 15 residues. The germline V gene has CDR1 SGHNT and CDR2 YYREEE (reference sequence). J was trimmed by 3 bases and V by 5 bases; bases with no gene match: 5. The CDR3 DNA is TGTGCCAGCAGTTCCCGACTAGCGGGGACAGATACGCAGTATTTT. Protein: CASSSRLAGTDTQYF.

This clone was detected only a few times. V is TRBV5-4 and J is TRBJ2-2; 7 bases fit TRBD1. V lost 4 bases, J lost 5 bases, and 2 bases stayed unmatched. In germline, CDR1 is SGHNT, CDR2 YYREEE (reference sequence). The CDR3 contains 13 residues. The CDR3 region has the DNA TGTGCCAGCAGCCGGGGACAGACCGGGGAGCTGTTTTTT. It translates to CASSRGQTGELFF. Complete variable domain (other parts from reference TRBV5-4 and TRBJ2-2): ETGVTQSPTHLIKTRGQQVTLRCSSQSGHNTVSWYQQALGQGPQFIFQYYREEENGRGNFPPRFSGLQFPNYSSELNVNALELDDSALYLCASSRGQTGELFFGEGSRLTVL.

This clone was seen at least ten times. This chain uses TRBV10-3 with TRBJ2-5; 14 bases are a match to TRBD2. This CDR3 is 15 amino acids long. Germline assignment: CDR1 ENHRY and CDR2 SYGVKD. J gave up 4 bases and V 10 bases, and 8 bases lay outside the gene matches. Here the CDR3 reads CATKTSGGAAETQYF. In DNA form, the CDR3 reads TGTGCCACCAAGACTAGCGGGGGGGCGGCAGAGACCCAGTACTTC.

On this clone: A junction end diverges from the germline sequence, so it may reflect a read error. This chain joins TRBV5-1 and TRBJ2-7; a weak D match, TRBD1 (6 bases). The CDR3 extends over 14 amino acids. Germline lookup yields CDR1 SGHRS and CDR2 YFSETQ. The CDR3 loop is CASSLSTGSDEQYF. As DNA, the CDR3 is TGTGCCAGCAGCTTGTCAACAGGGTCTGACGAGCAGTACTTC.

There are many counts of this clone. This sequence joins TRBV11-2 and TRBJ2-7, with a possible D match to TRBD1 (5 bases). Trimming took off 4 bases at V and 2 bases at J, with 18 bases between the two ends. Looked up from germline, CDR1 is SGHAT and CDR2 is FQNNGV. The CDR3 is made up of 16 amino acids. CDR3 nucleotides: TGTGCCAGCAGCTCCCGACTCCGAAAAGGGGCCTACGAGCAGTACTTC. Protein: CASSSRLRKGAYEQYF.